This T cell receptor (beta chain) appears in the sequencing data of a study of post-analysis software for immune sequencing data (dated by TCRdb to between 2015 and 2017). General notes on the study: Recorded disease courses included relapsing-remitting, secondary progressive and progressive-relapsing multiple sclerosis, with some patients lacking subtype annotation. Patient repertoires were compared against around 10 previously published healthy control repertoires from donors aged about 6 to 26 years. A subset of samples was prepared in parallel using single-end sample barcoding, then pooled and co-amplified after Illumina adapter ligation. Study-wide conclusions, independent of this receptor: Patients showed significantly higher frequencies than controls for about 5 TRBV segments, among them TRBV5-6, TRBV5-1 and TRBV20-1. Direct clustering with F measure revealed strong co-clustering of samples prepared in the same batch, which led to a batch-effect correction. The multiple sclerosis patient group was slightly younger than the control group. Significantly lower normalized Chao1 diversity was found in multiple sclerosis patients than in controls, suggesting substantial peripheral T-cell clonal expansion.

About this clonotype itself: The clone's antigen remains unknown. No much larger clonotype is one base removed from it; base qualities were not supplied.

The method behind the library was PCR. These reads were obtained on an Illumina HiSeq 2500. To reduce PCR and sequencing biases, unique molecular identifiers were built into the TCR beta cDNA libraries. Per 1 to 10 million input T cells, around 500,000 cDNA molecules were obtained, such that each molecule approximated one T cell. The same protocol used for the earlier healthy control dataset was applied to prepare and sequence the patient libraries. Within a given batch, samples were prepared together, multiplexed and sequenced on the same HiSeq lane. From the authors' description of their analysis: Raw barcoded reads were processed with MIGEC, discarding single-read molecular identifier groups before consensus assembly and CDR3 extraction. Clonotype tables were post-analysed with VDJtools, normalizing diversity by down-sampling all datasets to the smallest sample size. To correct batch-related cross-sample contamination, repertoire overlap clustering matched CDR3 amino acid sequences but not nucleotide sequences. TCRdb reworked the public reads: Q25 trimming with fastp, MiXCR clone assembly, productive beta chains retained. Rows matching on CDR3 protein sequence are summarized as one entry with the most common DNA and genes. The V and J calls were not made by the authors but by TCRdb's processing. This sample holds some 700,000 distinct CDR3 sequences; roughly three fifths were observed only once. About 10% of the sample is held by the ten biggest clonotypes.

From cysteine to phenylalanine, the CDR3 is 14 amino acids long. Only the CDR3 DNA stays, 42 bases, in frame from base 1. The V end gives up 7 bases and the J end 1 base, leaving 3 bases in the junction not matched to a gene. CDR1 and CDR2 (MRHNA, SNTAGT) derive from the germline V gene. To demonstrate the VDJtools post-analysis software, TCR beta repertoires were profiled from the peripheral blood of about 13 young patients with multiple sclerosis. The patients with multiple sclerosis were children and adolescents between about 6 and 16 years of age. The chain was built from TRBV6-4 and TRBJ2-2; a stretch of 7 junction bases matches TRBD1. Sequencing was performed on blood. The origin of this receptor is a girl aged 2 to 9 with multiple sclerosis. The base sequence is TGTGCCAGCAAGGGGGCTAGGAACACCGGGGAGCTGTTTTTT. It translates to CASKGARNTGELFF.